This TCR beta chain emerged from a study of cytomegalovirus exposure and HLA in healthy donors. V lost 4 bases and J lost 3; bases outside the gene matches: 5. Germline V gene data show CDR1 as SGHNT and CDR2 as YYREEE (reference sequence). The CDR3 runs to 16 residues. PCR used 60 Vbeta primers and 13 Jbeta primers. Method: immunoSEQ multiplex PCR; TCRdb's copy keeps in-frame clones and lacks some. The table lists 210,000 or so clones, around 80% of them singletons, with around 0.44% in the top ten. The sequenced sample consisted of PBMCs. The rearrangement joins TRBV5-4 to TRBJ2-3, with 13 bases fitting TRBD2. This TCR derives from a boy younger than 18 in good health and CMV-seronegative. The CDR3 DNA sequence: TGTGCCAGCAGCCTGACTAGCGGGAGGACGACAGATACGCAGTATTTT. Translated: CASSLTSGRTTDTQYF.